This T cell receptor (beta chain) was observed in a study of memory CD4+ T cells and cytomegalovirus serostatus. The sort gate was single viable CD3+CD4+CD8-CD45RO+ cells for memory CD4+ T cells. Germline V gene lookup returns CDR1 SQVTM and CDR2 ANQGSEA. The CDR3 consists of 13 residues. V was cut by 4 bases and J by 7 bases, with 16 bases left in between. Measured with immunoSEQ multiplex PCR; TCRdb has only the in-frame clones, and not every one. The sample has some 26,000 clones; about four fifths are singletons. Sequencing input: memory CD4+ T cells from blood. The TCR comes from an adult in good health and CMV-seronegative. The genes are TRBV29-1 and TRBJ2-5; maybe TRBD2 (5 bases). For the CDR3, the DNA is TGCAGCGTTGCGGGTGATCCTGGAGGGACCCAGTACTTC. Amino acids: CSVAGDPGGTQYF.